Sequencing of this TCR beta chain was carried out in a study of EBV T-cell therapy then PD-1 blockade in nasopharyngeal carcinoma. A word on this clone: Antigen unknown.

The V gene's germline CDR1 is SGHVS and CDR2 FNYEAQ. The CDR3 spans 12 residues. V was pared by 1 base and J by 4 bases, with 3 bases between. Time point given: 266 days after commencement of treatment, after nivolumab therapy. Noted treatment: AdE1-LMPpoly-expanded autologous EBV-specific T-cell therapy followed by anti-PD-1 nivolumab. Clones were sequenced by immunoSEQ multiplex PCR, and TCRdb holds only the in-frame ones, with some missing. The sample yields about 20,000 clones, roughly 80% seen once. The material sequenced was CD8+ T cells from blood, taken at day 266 from a patient whose treatment included autologous EBV-specific T cells and nivolumab. The V call is TRBV7-6, the J call TRBJ2-3; D gene ambiguous. The sequence derives from a man aged 35-49 years with nasopharyngeal carcinoma. CDR3 residues: CASSLVADTQYF. The CDR3 region has the DNA TGTGCCAGCAGCTTAGTGGCAGATACGCAGTATTTT.